A selection of T cell receptor beta chains follows, all from one sample in a study of T-cell memory formation after mild COVID-19. TCRdb called the 5' RACE reads again in MiXCR, with one record for every CDR3 protein. The repertoire includes fewer than 650,000 distinct CDR3 sequences, roughly 17% of them detected once, and 8.1% sits in the top ten. Material: PBMCs or a T cell subset sorted from them (not recorded which). These receptors were collected from an adult woman who had mild COVID-19 (a few samples of this study predate the infection). Cell type and time point are not known. Both conserved end residues are part of each CDR3. A D gene is named only where the DNA matches it firmly. The listing skips clone size in some rows; elsewhere it reads once, few, many or a size class.

D: TRBD2; V: TRBV5-1; J: TRBJ2-1; size: many; DNA: TGCGCCAGCAGACCTGGGACTAGCGGGCCCTCCTACAATGAGCAGTTCTTC; CDR3: CASRPGTSGPSYNEQFF
D: TRBD2; V: TRBV3-1; J: TRBJ2-2; size: many; DNA: TGTGCCAGCAGCCGTACTAGCGGGGTTGCGAACACCGGGGAGCTGTTTTTT; CDR3: CASSRTSGVANTGELFF
D: NA; V: TRBV9; J: TRBJ1-1; size: NA; DNA: TGTGCCAGCAGCGACGAGGCGGAATTTCAAGCTTTCTTT; CDR3: CASSDEAEFQAFF
D: TRBD1; V: TRBV19; J: TRBJ1-1; size: NA; DNA: TGTGCCAGTGGGGTTGACAGGGCCACTGAAGCTTTCTTT; CDR3: CASGVDRATEAFF
D: TRBD1; V: TRBV4-3; J: TRBJ2-2; size: few; DNA: TGCGCCAGCAGCCTGGACAGGGCGGGGACCGGGGAGCTGTTTTTT; CDR3: CASSLDRAGTGELFF
D: NA; V: TRBV6-5; J: TRBJ1-1; size: many; DNA: TGTGCCAGCAGTTACTCGCGAAGGGGGAACACTGAAGCTTTCTTT; CDR3: CASSYSRRGNTEAFF
D: TRBD1; V: TRBV19; J: TRBJ2-1; size: NA; DNA: TGTGCCACAACTGACAGGGGGCGTAATGAGCAGTTCTTC; CDR3: CATTDRGRNEQFF
D: TRBD2; V: TRBV27; J: TRBJ2-1; size: few; DNA: TGTGCCAGCAGTTTGGGCGGGGGGCCCCACAATGAGCAGTTCTTC; CDR3: CASSLGGGPHNEQFF
D: NA; V: TRBV12-3/TRBV12-4; J: TRBJ2-7; size: few; DNA: TGTGCCAGCAGTTCCGGACTCAGAACCTACGAGCAGTACTTC; CDR3: CASSSGLRTYEQYF
D: NA; V: TRBV7-9; J: TRBJ1-4; size: many; DNA: TGTGCCAGCAGCCCAGGGCTCTCAACTAATGAAAAACTGTTTTTT; CDR3: CASSPGLSTNEKLFF
D: NA; V: TRBV5-1; J: TRBJ2-1; size: many; DNA: TGCGCCAGCAGCCGATTAACAGGGTTTAGCTCCTACAATGAGCAGTTCTTC; CDR3: CASSRLTGFSSYNEQFF
D: NA; V: TRBV10-3; J: TRBJ2-2; size: NA; DNA: TGTGCCATCGGCGGAGACACCGGGGAGCTGTTTTTT; CDR3: CAIGGDTGELFF
D: TRBD2; V: TRBV20-1; J: TRBJ2-7; size: NA; DNA: TGCAGTGGCGGACTAGCGGGGGGTACCTACGAGCAGTACTTC; CDR3: CSGGLAGGTYEQYF
D: NA; V: TRBV9; J: TRBJ2-1; size: NA; DNA: TGTGCCAGCAGCGAAACCGGGACTCCCTACAATGAGCAGTTCTTC; CDR3: CASSETGTPYNEQFF
D: TRBD1; V: TRBV15; J: TRBJ2-1; size: NA; DNA: TGTGCCACCAGCAGAGACCGGGACAGGGGGCAAAATGAGCAGTTCTTC; CDR3: CATSRDRDRGQNEQFF
D: NA; V: TRBV6-5; J: TRBJ1-4; size: NA; DNA: TGTGCCAGCAGCGGGACAAGCGTGGAAAAACTGTTTTTT; CDR3: CASSGTSVEKLFF
D: NA; V: TRBV12-3/TRBV12-4; J: TRBJ2-6; size: NA; DNA: TGTGCCAGCAGTTCCCGGGACACGACGGGGCCTGGGGCCAACGTCCTGACTTTC; CDR3: CASSSRDTTGPGANVLTF
D: NA; V: TRBV3-1; J: TRBJ1-5; size: few; DNA: TGTGCCAGCAGCCAAGTGGTGGGGAGCAATCAGCCCCAGCATTTT; CDR3: CASSQVVGSNQPQHF
D: NA; V: TRBV7-6; J: TRBJ2-2; size: few; DNA: TGTGCCAGCGGTGAGGAACGTTCCGGGGAGCTGTTTTTT; CDR3: CASGEERSGELFF
D: TRBD2; V: TRBV7-8; J: TRBJ2-5; size: NA; DNA: TGTGCCAGCAGCTTAACAGCGGGAGCGGGGGAGACCCAGTACTTC; CDR3: CASSLTAGAGETQYF
D: NA; V: TRBV5-1; J: TRBJ2-5; size: NA; DNA: TGCGCCAGCAGCCCCTACTACCAAGAGACCCAGTACTTC; CDR3: CASSPYYQETQYF
D: NA; V: TRBV29-1; J: TRBJ1-2; size: NA; DNA: TGCAGCGTTGACAATGGGGGTCTGCTTGGTGGCTACACCTTC; CDR3: CSVDNGGLLGGYTF
D: NA; V: TRBV7-2; J: TRBJ1-3; size: many; DNA: TGTGCCAGCAGCTCCGACATAGGGCCAGGAAGGCACACCATATATTTT; CDR3: CASSSDIGPGRHTIYF
D: TRBD2; V: TRBV24-1; J: TRBJ2-1; size: many; DNA: TGTGCCACCAGTGATCCTCTCGGACTAGCGGGACACAATGAGCAGTTCTTC; CDR3: CATSDPLGLAGHNEQFF
D: TRBD1; V: TRBV11-2; J: TRBJ2-5; size: few; DNA: TGTGCCAGCAGCTTTTTCGGGTTGGCACAGGGGCAAGAGACCCAGTACTTC; CDR3: CASSFFGLAQGQETQYF
D: TRBD1; V: TRBV18; J: TRBJ2-2; size: NA; DNA: TGTGCCAGCCTGGGACAGTTTGCCGGGGAGCTGTTTTTT; CDR3: CASLGQFAGELFF
D: TRBD2; V: TRBV9; J: TRBJ2-1; size: NA; DNA: TGTGCCAGCAGCCCCGGCCGGGAGGGGTACAATGAGCAGTTCTTC; CDR3: CASSPGREGYNEQFF
D: TRBD1; V: TRBV5-6; J: TRBJ1-5; size: few; DNA: TGTGCCAGCAGCTTGGGCCGACAGGGTCGTCAGCCCCAGCATTTT; CDR3: CASSLGRQGRQPQHF
D: NA; V: TRBV29-1; J: TRBJ1-1; size: few; DNA: TGCAGCGTTGTATGGGGGTCCTTGAACACTGAAGCTTTCTTT; CDR3: CSVVWGSLNTEAFF
D: TRBD2; V: TRBV30; J: TRBJ2-7; size: few; DNA: TGTGCCTGGAGCCCTAGCCGGACTAGCGGGAGGCCGGGGGCGGGGCAGTACTTC; CDR3: CAWSPSRTSGRPGAGQYF
D: NA; V: TRBV6-6; J: TRBJ2-2; size: many; DNA: TGTGCCAGCGCCGCCGGCGTCACCGGGGAGCTGTTTTTT; CDR3: CASAAGVTGELFF
D: NA; V: TRBV12-3/TRBV12-4; J: TRBJ2-7; size: NA; DNA: TGTGCCAGCAGTTGGGAGAAAGGCTACGAGCAGTACTTC; CDR3: CASSWEKGYEQYF
D: TRBD2; V: TRBV6-5; J: TRBJ2-3; size: NA; DNA: TGTGCCAGCAGTAGAAGACTAGCGGGAACGAGAGATACGCAGTATTTT; CDR3: CASSRRLAGTRDTQYF
D: NA; V: TRBV10-3; J: TRBJ2-5; size: NA; DNA: TGTGCCATCAGTGGGGGTGCGGAGACCCAGTACTTC; CDR3: CAISGGAETQYF
D: NA; V: TRBV6-6; J: TRBJ2-5; size: NA; DNA: TGTGCCAGCAGTTACGAGGCGGGGATGGGGCAAGAGACCCAGTACTTC; CDR3: CASSYEAGMGQETQYF
D: NA; V: TRBV20-1; J: TRBJ2-4; size: NA; DNA: TGCAGTGCTAGAGTCGGCTCAACGGGGAACATTCAGTACTTC; CDR3: CSARVGSTGNIQYF
D: TRBD1; V: TRBV6-1; J: TRBJ1-2; size: few; DNA: TGTGCCACCCGACCGGACAGGGACTATGGCTACACCTTC; CDR3: CATRPDRDYGYTF
D: TRBD1; V: TRBV13; J: TRBJ2-1; size: NA; DNA: TGTGCCAGCAGCAACAGGGGGTCGAGCTCCTACAATGAGCAGTTCTTC; CDR3: CASSNRGSSSYNEQFF
D: TRBD2; V: TRBV5-1; J: TRBJ2-7; size: few; DNA: TGCGCCAGCAGCTTGACTAGCGGGAGGACTACCTACGAGCAGTACTTC; CDR3: CASSLTSGRTTYEQYF
D: TRBD1; V: TRBV7-9; J: TRBJ2-5; size: few; DNA: TGTGCCAGCAGCTTAACCGGGACAGAGAAAGAGACCCAGTACTTC; CDR3: CASSLTGTEKETQYF
D: TRBD1; V: TRBV6-1; J: TRBJ1-2; size: few; DNA: TGTGCCAGAAGTGACGGACAGGCTGCTCGGCTTTCTTATGGCTACACCTTC; CDR3: CARSDGQAARLSYGYTF
D: TRBD2; V: TRBV12-3/TRBV12-4; J: TRBJ2-2; size: NA; DNA: TGTGCCAGCAGTAGACCCAGCGGGAGGGCCGGCACCGGGGAGCTGTTTTTT; CDR3: CASSRPSGRAGTGELFF
D: NA; V: TRBV15; J: TRBJ2-2; size: NA; DNA: TGTGCCACCAGCAGAGATCTTCGTCAGGGGGGGAACACCGGGGAGCTGTTTTTT; CDR3: CATSRDLRQGGNTGELFF
D: TRBD1; V: TRBV3-1; J: TRBJ2-3; size: NA; DNA: TGTGCCAGCAGCCTATGGGACAGGGGGGGAGATACGCAGTATTTT; CDR3: CASSLWDRGGDTQYF
D: NA; V: TRBV20-1; J: TRBJ2-2; size: few; DNA: TGCAGTGCCCGCGGTGGGAGGAACACCGGGGAGCTGTTTTTT; CDR3: CSARGGRNTGELFF
D: NA; V: TRBV7-9; J: TRBJ2-5; size: NA; DNA: TGTGCCAGCACCCCAACTAGGGGGGGGGCTGGAGAGACCCAGTACTTC; CDR3: CASTPTRGGAGETQYF
D: NA; V: TRBV25-1; J: TRBJ2-3; size: NA; DNA: TGTGCCAGCAGTGATCCTCTGGATACGCAGTATTTT; CDR3: CASSDPLDTQYF
D: TRBD1; V: TRBV5-5; J: TRBJ1-2; size: few; DNA: TGTGCCAGCAGCGGGACAGGGTACGATGGCTACACCTTC; CDR3: CASSGTGYDGYTF
D: NA; V: TRBV14; J: TRBJ2-1; size: few; DNA: TGTGCCAGCAGCCCCCGGCCCGCCAATGAGCAGTTCTTC; CDR3: CASSPRPANEQFF
D: TRBD1; V: TRBV7-9; J: TRBJ2-7; size: NA; DNA: TGTGCCAGCAGCTGGATACAGGGGGGATTGGAAGAGCAGTACTTC; CDR3: CASSWIQGGLEEQYF
D: NA; V: TRBV12-3/TRBV12-4; J: TRBJ2-5; size: few; DNA: TGTGCCAGCAGTGGCCGTGTTGGGGCGGACGAGGAAGAGACCCAGTACTTC; CDR3: CASSGRVGADEEETQYF
D: NA; V: TRBV4-1; J: TRBJ2-1; size: NA; DNA: TGCGCCAGCAGCCAGCCCTATACGAGGGGTGAGCAGTTCTTC; CDR3: CASSQPYTRGEQFF
D: NA; V: TRBV7-6; J: TRBJ2-3; size: NA; DNA: TGTGCCAGCAGCCCCTGGGCAGGGAACACAGATACGCAGTATTTT; CDR3: CASSPWAGNTDTQYF
D: NA; V: TRBV7-3; J: TRBJ2-1; size: NA; DNA: TGTGCCAGCAGCCCGGAGAGGTTCTCGAATGAGCAGTTCTTC; CDR3: CASSPERFSNEQFF
D: TRBD1; V: TRBV7-7; J: TRBJ2-1; size: NA; DNA: TGTGCCAGCTCCCCGGATGGGGACAGGCAGTTCTTC; CDR3: CASSPDGDRQFF
D: NA; V: TRBV20-1; J: TRBJ1-5; size: NA; DNA: TGCAGTGCGAGCTGGGGCAATCAGCCCCAGCATTTT; CDR3: CSASWGNQPQHF
D: NA; V: TRBV6-1; J: TRBJ2-2; size: NA; DNA: TGTGCCAGCAACCCTAGGGTTGACGGGGAGCTGTTTTTT; CDR3: CASNPRVDGELFF
D: TRBD2; V: TRBV9; J: TRBJ2-3; size: few; DNA: TGTGCCAGCAGCGTCCGTAGCGGGAGGGCCCCAGATACGCAGTATTTT; CDR3: CASSVRSGRAPDTQYF
D: TRBD2; V: TRBV3-1; J: TRBJ2-5; size: NA; DNA: TGTGCCAGCAGCGAGCGGGGGGGCTTCGAGACCCAGTACTTC; CDR3: CASSERGGFETQYF